Below, one T cell receptor beta chain is given with its context. No antigen is known for it. These data originate in a study of OX40 agonist ivuxolimab in advanced cancers. On the study more broadly: Two cutaneous melanoma patients and one hepatocellular carcinoma patient, three in all, had partial responses.

Baseline, cycle 4 day 1, and cycle 7 day 1 were the blood sampling points. Profiled with immunoSEQ multiplex PCR; TCRdb holds only in-frame clones, not every one. The sample carries some 35,000 clones, about 80% recorded once. Points from the study as a whole: Clonal expansion by week 6 occurred in CD4+ and CD8+ blood T cells (at 0.1 to 3.0 mg/kg).

Deletions cut 7 bases from V and 2 bases from J, with 17 bases between. The CDR3 is 16 residues long. Germline assignment: CDR1 LNHDA and CDR2 SQIVND (reference sequence). This receptor was obtained from an adult with an advanced solid tumor such as melanoma, head and neck, liver or kidney cancer. The V call is TRBV19, the J call TRBJ2-2; D is ambiguous. The material was CD4+ or CD8+ T cells sorted from blood, obtained in a trial of the OX40 agonist ivuxolimab. CDR3 DNA: TGTGCCAGTATCCCGACGGAAACAAGTAACACCGGGGAGCTGTTTTTT. It specifies CASIPTETSNTGELFF.